These 7 T cell receptor beta chains were sequenced from one sample in a study of a mutant IDH1 vaccine in newly diagnosed glioma (dated by TCRdb to the early 2020s). Reading the label with the study, this specimen's time point is: baseline, week 1 (first vaccination visit). Interpreted using the paper, the treatment or condition label stands for: pre-vaccination baseline after standard-of-care therapy. The library was built by means of the immunoSEQ multiplex PCR assay. The immuneACCESS repertoire file appears here via TCRdb, limited to in-frame rearrangements. These files lack a portion of the clones; in checked studies, under half of the deficit traces to unresolved V genes, and the cause of the others is not known. The sample data list tens of thousands of clones, and roughly nine tenths of these were observed just once. The ten largest account for around 5% of the sample. The material was PBMCs, obtained from a glioma patient treated with radiotherapy, temozolomide or both. All receptors come from a woman in her thirties or forties with glioma.

The J gene is TRBJ1-5, the V gene TRBV28; D is uncertain. Germline loops: CDR1 MDHEN, CDR2 SYDVKM. V shed 7 bases and J shed 1 base, with 11 bases lying between them. The CDR3 is made up of 14 amino acids. The CDR3 reads CASKKGVSNQPQHF. As DNA, the CDR3 is TGTGCCAGCAAAAAGGGAGTAAGCAATCAGCCCCAGCATTTT.

This clone was recorded once. The chain combines TRBV30 with TRBJ1-6; 7 bases are shared with TRBD1. V lost 5 bases and J lost 6; bases outside the gene matches: 22. Germline lookup yields CDR1 GTSNPN and CDR2 SVGIG (reference sequence). This CDR3 is 19 amino acids long. The CDR3 is CAWACIRGQRTRGNSPLHF. Written as DNA, the CDR3 is TGTGCCTGGGCGTGTATAAGGGGACAGCGCACCCGGGGTAATTCACCCCTCCACTTT.

This chain joins TRBV2 and TRBJ1-1; D is perhaps TRBD1 (5 bases). This CDR3 region has 12 residues. Looked up from germline, CDR1 is SNHLY and CDR2 is FYNNEI. The V end lost 6 bases, the J end lost 6 bases, and 11 bases lay between the germline ends. The CDR3 is CASRKDIPEAFF. The CDR3 nucleotides are TGTGCCAGCAGAAAGGACATCCCTGAAGCTTTCTTT.

The chain joins TRBV5-8 to TRBJ2-7; D might be TRBD2 (5 bases). The CDR3 is 14 residues long. Germline lookup yields CDR1 SGHTS and CDR2 YDEGEE. V shed 5 bases and J shed 1 base, with 13 bases lying between them. Here the CDR3 reads CASRSRRGSYEQYF. CDR3 coding DNA: TGTGCCAGCAGGTCACGACGGGGATCCTACGAGCAGTACTTC.

To note about this clone: The same CDR3 is also encoded by other DNA sequences in this sample. This chain uses TRBV7-9 with TRBJ1-3; D not resolved. The CDR3 consists of 15 residues. Trimming pared 0 bases from V and 1 base from J, leaving 7 bases between. CDR1 and CDR2 from the germline V gene are SEHNR and FQNEAQ (reference sequence). In nucleotides, the CDR3 is TGTGCCAGCAGCTTAGCCGGTGGTTCTGGAAACACCATATATTTT. Translation: CASSLAGGSGNTIYF.

The genes are TRBV5-1 and TRBJ2-2; 8 positions agree with TRBD2. After removal of 2 bases from V and 5 bases from J, the junction contained 5 bases not matched to a gene. In germline, CDR1 is SGHRS, CDR2 YFSETQ. The CDR3 consists of 15 residues. The CDR3 loop is CASSFLSGGTGELFF. The CDR3 DNA is TGCGCCAGCAGCTTTTTAAGCGGGGGAACCGGGGAGCTGTTTTTT.

The DNA for the CDR3 is TGTGCCAGCAGCTTGGAACTCGGGGGAACCTACGAGCAGTACTTC. As protein: CASSLELGGTYEQYF. V gene TRBV7-2 combines with J gene TRBJ2-7; tentatively, D is TRBD2 (6 bases). The CDR3 totals 15 residues. The V end was cut by 3 bases, the J end by 2 bases, with 14 bases between. Germline CDR1 and CDR2: SGHTA and FQGNSA.